This TCR beta chain stems from a study of blood T cell repertoires in COVID-19 (dated by TCRdb to between 2020 and 2021). For the wider study: The collaborator samples originated in the United States, Italy and Spain and spanned the acute and convalescent phases of COVID-19. The sample metadata nearly always contained a de-identified subject ID, COVID-19 status, age in years and sex. Where available, HLA class I and class II types were taken from metadata supplied by the sample provider and were not determined by assay-based typing. The samples were drawn from the first 160 participants of the ongoing ImmuneRACE study and from 1,254 subjects provided by 6 global collaborators. Subjects who had been exposed to COVID-19, were actively infected with it, or had recovered from it provided the deeply sampled blood TCRbeta repertoires that made up the dataset. The repertoires were released in a freely available public database meant as a resource for research on the immune response to SARS-CoV-2. The prospective study material was composed of cDNA or gDNA derived from T cells, B-cell-depleted T cells, or PBMCs. Summary of the overall study and its limitations: The quantity of clinical and demographic metadata differed by source and by participant and was supplied without curation.

The collaborating institutions used their own protocols to collect whole blood in K2EDTA tubes. For TCRbeta analysis, collaborator samples were shipped as frozen whole blood, as isolated PBMCs, or as DNA extracted from either sample type. This clone was observed once. The antigen it recognizes is unknown. Base qualities were left out, and no much larger clone turns up one base away. TCRbeta CDR3 regions were amplified from genomic DNA using the immunoSEQ Assay, a bias-controlled multiplex PCR. The paper's processing steps were these. The number of nucleated cells in each sample was estimated from the amplification of reference gene primers within the assay. Sequence reads were collapsed and filtered to measure the absolute abundance of every unique TCRbeta CDR3 rearrangement. For each sample, productive Simpson clonality was calculated as the square root of Simpson's diversity index across productive rearrangements. Here the immuneACCESS table is served through TCRdb, limited to in-frame sequences with V and J called. Missing clones are a known gap in these copies; in checked studies unresolved V genes cover under half, and the rest lacks a known reason. The DNA gave D and trimming, while V, J and clone size come from that table. The sample table lists roughly 200,000 clones, roughly 88% of them with a count of one. The ten largest clones represent 9.5% to 13% of the sample.

The cysteine opens and the phenylalanine closes a CDR3 of 18 amino acids. The CDR3 DNA has 54 bases and is translated from base 1. V and J are truncated by 5 bases and 3 bases respectively, leaving an intervening sequence of 22 bases. The sequence was collected from a human donor with active or convalescent COVID-19. The donor label of this sample is uncertain. The sequence links TRBV23-1 to TRBJ2-2; a confident D gene designation cannot be given. TRBV23-1 is assigned to the ORF class and has an uncertain function. Source material: peripheral blood. The CDR3 loop reads CASSASITWQDDTGELFF. The nucleotide sequence reads as follows: TGCGCCAGCAGTGCCTCTATAACGTGGCAGGATGACACCGGGGAGCTGTTTTTT.